These 9 T cell receptor beta chains were all obtained from the same sample, sequenced in a study of T cell repertoires in cytomegalovirus infection (dated by TCRdb to between 2017 and 2020). No antigens are known for them. The treatment or condition label, read with the paper, signifies: in vitro stimulation with specific CMV peptide epitopes to enrich CMV-specific T cells. The instrument given in TCRdb is Illumina HiSeq 1500. TCRdb passed the public sequencing reads through fastp at Q25 and MiXCR, retaining productive beta sequences. Every entry covers one CDR3 protein and lists the most common genes and DNA from its rows. For this sample there are under 850,000 distinct CDR3 sequences; around 32% appear just once. Of the sample, 15% to 20% is held by the ten largest clones. Sequenced here: cultured PBMCs, sampled from culture after CMV antigen stimulation. The receptor set was obtained from a human donor in good health (CMV status not recorded). Some clones in this sample may be carry-over from other donors' samples.

This clonotype was detected a few times. V and J are TRBV7-8 and TRBJ2-7; no clear D. The CDR3 contains 14 residues. V was trimmed by 8 bases and J by 1 base, leaving 15 bases between them. The germline V gene has CDR1 SGHVS and CDR2 FQNEAQ. CDR3 loop: CASQSRIGSYEQYF. The DNA for the CDR3 is TGTGCCAGCCAATCACGGATTGGTTCCTACGAGCAGTACTTC.

Only a few counts were recorded for this clonotype. The gene calls are TRBV11-3 and TRBJ2-5, with 9 bases that match TRBD1. The V gene end was trimmed by 4 bases and the J gene end by 5 bases; junction bases not matched to a gene: 11. The germline V gene has CDR1 SGHNT and CDR2 YENEEA. There are 16 residues in the CDR3. CDR3 region: CASSSLGQGMEETQYF. Here the CDR3 DNA reads TGTGCCAGCAGCTCCTTAGGACAGGGGATGGAGGAGACCCAGTACTTC. The full variable domain, with the rest looked up from reference TRBV11-3 and TRBJ2-5, is EAGVVQSPRYKIIEKKQPVAFWCNPISGHNTLYWYLQNLGQGPELLIRYENEEAVDDSQLPKDRFSAERLKGVDSTLKIQPAELGDSAVYLCASSSLGQGMEETQYFGPGTRLLVL.

This clonotype was counted only a few times. V and J are TRBV7-4 and TRBJ1-4, with unresolved D. V was pared by 6 bases and J by 6 bases, with 14 bases between. The CDR3 contains 14 residues. From germline, CDR1 is SGHVT and CDR2 SQSDAQ. The CDR3, as DNA: TGTGCCAGCAGACGACACGACGGGTATGAAAAACTGTTTTTT. Residues: CASRRHDGYEKLFF.

There are many counts of this clonotype. The chain employs TRBV7-2 and TRBJ2-1; D is uncertain. Trimming removed 7 bases from V and 2 bases from J, with 9 bases in between. The length of the CDR3 is 13 residues. CDR1 is SGHTA, CDR2 FQGNSA, per germline. The CDR3 reads CASNTLAYNEQFF. The CDR3 DNA reads TGTGCCAGCAACACCCTCGCCTACAATGAGCAGTTCTTC.

The V and J genes are TRBV6-2 or TRBV6-3 and TRBJ2-5; 12 nucleotides line up with TRBD2. There are 15 residues in the CDR3. The germline CDR1 and CDR2 sequences are MNHEY and SVGEGT. With 6 bases clipped from V and 5 bases from J, the junction kept 7 bases outside the gene matches. CDR3 bases: TGTGCCAGCAGAAGACTAGCGGGAGTAGGCGAGACCCAGTACTTC. This translates into CASRRLAGVGETQYF.

This clonotype was counted many times. V is TRBV7-2 and J is TRBJ2-1, with D unresolved. The germline gives CDR1 SGHTA, CDR2 FQGNSA. Between the trimmed V and J ends, which lost 4 bases and 6 bases, there was a span of 7 bases. The CDR3 spans 12 residues. The CDR3 DNA sequence: TGTGCCAGCAGCTCACCAGTCAATGAGCAGTTCTTC. Encoded protein: CASSSPVNEQFF. The full variable domain, rest sourced from reference TRBV7-2 and TRBJ2-1, is GAGVSQSPSNKVTEKGKDVELRCDPISGHTALYWYRQSLGQGLEFLIYFQGNSAPDKSGLPSDRFSAERTGGSVSTLTIQRTQQEDSAVYLCASSSPVNEQFFGPGTRLTVL.

The chain combines TRBV6-5 with TRBJ1-2; D is perhaps TRBD1 (5 bases). The germline CDR1 and CDR2 sequences are MNHEY and SVGAGI. This CDR3 is built from 13 residues. Trimming left V 6 bases short and J 1 base short, with 9 bases between. The DNA of the CDR3 is TGTGCCAGCAGCTCTGGGGGTAACTATGGCTACACCTTC. Translated, it gives CASSSGGNYGYTF.

The V gene is TRBV6-6, the J gene TRBJ1-5; D call uncertain. Per germline, CDR1 MNHNY and CDR2 SVGAGI (reference sequence). This CDR3 spans 15 amino acids. V was cut by 0 bases and J by 5 bases, with 11 bases left in between. CDR3 loop: CASSYSSWSDQPQHF. In DNA, the CDR3 is TGTGCCAGCAGTTACTCGTCCTGGTCGGATCAGCCCCAGCATTTT.

The chain carries TRBV10-3 and TRBJ1-5, with TRBD1 matching over 7 bases. V lost 2 bases and J lost 2; bases outside the gene matches: 9. Germline V lookup: CDR1 ENHRY, CDR2 SYGVKD. The CDR3 is 17 amino acids. The CDR3 protein is CAISERSDRDGNQPQHF. Written as DNA, the CDR3 is TGTGCCATCAGTGAGCGATCCGACAGGGACGGCAATCAGCCCCAGCATTTT.